This T cell receptor (beta chain) was recorded in a study of CD8+ T cells in alopecia areata. Study results and limitations: Sequencing of scalp tissue also captures the resident alphabeta T cells of normal skin.

The treatment: oral pan-JAK inhibitor, 5-10 mg twice daily. Reverse transcribed after extraction, RNA yielded cDNA as the sequencing template. The data were produced by immunoSEQ multiplex PCR, yet TCRdb's version contains in-frame clones alone and is incomplete. Of 120,000 or so clones in the sample, roughly 57% are singletons; the top ten hold 4.5% to 6%. This clone was counted only a few times. Its antigen is unidentified. The sample consisted of CD4+ T cells sorted from blood, taken at week 4, from a patient treated with tofacitinib. This sequence originates from a human donor with alopecia areata.

In DNA, the CDR3 is TGTGCCAGCAGACTACAGGGTTCGCAGCCCCAGCATTTT. It is translated as CASRLQGSQPQHF. The chain is built from TRBV28 and TRBJ1-5; TRBD1 might be the D (6 bases). Trimming removed 6 bases at V and 7 bases at J, with 13 bases between. The CDR3 has 13 residues. Per germline, CDR1 MDHEN and CDR2 SYDVKM.